This TCR beta chain was sequenced during a study of T cells in Graves' hyperthyroidism and ophthalmopathy. Looking at the study overall: The blood sample was taken at first diagnosis, before treatment began.

The CDR3 runs 14 residues. Trimming took off 3 bases at V and 2 bases at J, with 5 bases between the two ends. CDR1 and CDR2 (germline): SGHTA, FQGNSA. General observations from the study: In the blood, most expanded thyroid clonotypes above 0.001 appeared as well.

Comments on this clonotype: Its antigen is unknown.

Ophthalmopathy patients had moderate-to-severe active disease, CAS ≥3, NOSPECS ≥4, and disease duration under 3 months. Together with thyroid ultrasound, orbital computed tomography, serum thyroxine and TRAb, clinical symptoms were used for diagnoses. The CDR3 regions of TCR beta were amplified from RNA transcripts. TCR CDR3 regions were first amplified by RT-PCR with HTBI primers. In TCRdb, the multiplex PCR reads were re-called with MiXCR into one record per CDR3 protein. This table holds around 270,000 distinct CDR3 sequences, roughly 19% found once. Sequencing was carried out using blood. V and J are TRBV7-2 and TRBJ1-6, with a possible D match to TRBD1 (5 bases). The TCR originated in a man aged 50 or older with Graves' ophthalmopathy. CDR3 bases: TGTGCCAGCAGCTTGGGGCCCTATAATTCACCCCTCCACTTT. This gives the protein CASSLGPYNSPLHF.